This T cell receptor beta chain was recorded in a study of cytomegalovirus exposure and HLA in healthy donors. The donors were in the approximately 120-subject validation cohort; that cohort was separate from the roughly 620-subject first cohort. Measured with immunoSEQ multiplex PCR; TCRdb has only the in-frame clones, and not every one. Here the sample spans about 150,000 clones, approximately 86% being singletons. The V gene's germline CDR1 is LNHNV and CDR2 YYDKDF (reference sequence). The CDR3 is 16 residues long. V was pared by 0 bases and J by 4 bases, with 12 bases between. Source material: PBMCs. The gene calls are TRBV15 and TRBJ1-4; D unresolved. This clonotype originated in a man younger than 30 in good health and CMV-seropositive. The CDR3 region is CATSRDRAAYNEKLFF. The CDR3 DNA is TGTGCCACCAGCAGAGATCGTGCAGCGTATAATGAAAAACTGTTTTTT.